This T cell receptor beta chain stems from a study of blood T cell repertoires in COVID-19. Across the study: COVID-19 samples, acute and convalescent, were from the United States, Italy and Spain.

Source study methods: The authors estimated nucleated cell counts from reference gene primer amplification. The assay was immunoSEQ multiplex PCR, and TCRdb's table has in-frame clones only and misses some. V, J and clone size derive from that table, while D and trimming were established from the DNA sequence. The sample has tens of thousands of clones, nearly 90% seen once. Trimming stripped 7 bases from V and 3 bases from J, with 16 bases between. Per the germline V gene, CDR1 is SGHRS and CDR2 is YFSETQ. CDR3 length equals 14 residues. Input material: peripheral blood. The V call is TRBV5-1, the J call TRBJ1-1; D not resolved. The clonotype was recovered from a woman aged 80 or over with active or convalescent COVID-19. Written as DNA, the CDR3 is TGCGCCAGCGCGAGAGCGCTCGAGGACACTGAAGCTTTCTTT. It translates to CASARALEDTEAFF.